This TCR beta chain was found in a study of tumor-infiltrating lymphocytes in primary liver carcinoma. Details on this clonotype: This may be a read error, as it is one base from a much larger clone.

The CDR3 loop spans 11 amino acids. Germline V CDR1 and CDR2: DFQATT, SNEGSKA (reference sequence). Unsorted bulk tissue (about 18-32 mg) underwent RNA and DNA co-extraction. TCR beta cDNA came from roughly 550 ng total RNA, primed with a constant-region primer. Three rounds of nested multiplex PCR with slightly modified ARM-PCR produced TCR beta libraries. Forward primers for TRBV1-TRBV30 and a C-beta reverse primer served the first two PCR rounds, at roughly 10 cycles each. Via MiXCR, TCRdb re-called the multiplex PCR reads, giving one row per CDR3 protein. This table holds roughly 32,000 distinct CDR3 sequences, approximately 73% found once.

This TCR was recovered from a man aged 40-50 years with primary liver carcinoma and hepatitis B virus infection. The chain combines TRBV20-1 with TRBJ2-1, with no clear D. The sequencing input was liver tumor tissue from sampling region 4. Subset of the sample: tumor region T4, right-lateral pole. CDR3 DNA sequence: TGCAGTGCTAAACCCCTCAATGAGAAGTTCTTC. Its translation: CSAKPLNEKFF.